The rows below give T cell receptor beta chains drawn from one sample of a study of T cell repertoires in cytomegalovirus infection. MiXCR was run by TCRdb on the reads, yielding one entry per CDR3 protein. Of about 180,000 distinct CDR3 sequences in the sample, about a sixth were seen once. Source material: CD8+ T cells from PBMCs. The receptors were gathered from a human donor in good health (CMV status not recorded). Some clones in this sample may be carry-over from other donors' samples. Each CDR3 is given with its conserved first and last residue. A D gene is named only where the DNA matches it firmly. Clone sizes are given selectively: once, few, many, or a class where the clone is expanded.

-,TRBJ1-1,-,TRBV7-8,TGTGCCAGCAGCACGAGGAAAGAAGCTTTCTTT,CASSTRKEAFF
-,TRBJ1-5,TRBD1,TRBV7-9,TGTGCCAGCAGCGGACAGGACTTGAATCAGCCCCAGCATTTT,CASSGQDLNQPQHF
-,TRBJ1-1,-,TRBV4-1,TGCGCCAGCAGCCAGCGGGGGCCGGACACTGAAGCTTTCTTT,CASSQRGPDTEAFF
-,TRBJ2-5,-,TRBV7-2,TGTGCCAGCTCAGGCTACTCCGTAGAGACCCAGTACTTC,CASSGYSVETQYF
-,TRBJ1-5,-,TRBV5-5,TGTGCCAGCAGCTTGGAAGGGATTGGAAGCAATCAGCCCCAGCATTTT,CASSLEGIGSNQPQHF
few,TRBJ2-7,-,TRBV6-5,TGTGCCAGCAGTTACTCTGAGGGAAACGAGCAGTACTTC,CASSYSEGNEQYF
-,TRBJ2-1,-,TRBV7-9,TGTGCCAGCAGCTTCCTTTCGAGGGGGTCAGGGTACAATGAGCAGTTCTTC,CASSFLSRGSGYNEQFF
many,TRBJ2-1,TRBD2,TRBV7-2,TGTGCCAGCAGCCCTGGGACTAGCGGGGCTACTGAGCAGTTCTTC,CASSPGTSGATEQFF
-,TRBJ2-1,TRBD1,TRBV2,TGTGCCAGCAGTCCGTGGACAGGGATCTACAATGAGCAGTTCTTC,CASSPWTGIYNEQFF
few,TRBJ2-6,-,TRBV4-3,TGCGCCAGCAGCCAGGGAACGGCCTCGGGGGCCAACGTCCTGACTTTC,CASSQGTASGANVLTF
few,TRBJ2-3,TRBD2,TRBV7-2,TGTGCCAGCAGCCCAGATCTTGGGGGGGGTCCAGATACGCAGTATTTT,CASSPDLGGGPDTQYF
-,TRBJ1-1,-,TRBV15,TGTGCCACCAGCATCTTTAGGAGGCAGAACACTGAAGCTTTCTTT,CATSIFRRQNTEAFF
-,TRBJ2-5,TRBD2,TRBV12-3/TRBV12-4,TGTGCCAGCAGCCCTCCCCTCTGGACTAGCGGGGACGAGACCCAGTACTTC,CASSPPLWTSGDETQYF
-,TRBJ2-2,TRBD1,TRBV7-9,TGTACCAGCAGCTTACAGGGGAGGAACACCGGGGAGCTGTTTTTT,CTSSLQGRNTGELFF
few,TRBJ1-2,-,TRBV29-1,TGCAGCGCTGTTGGACGGATTTTCGATGGCTACACCTTC,CSAVGRIFDGYTF
few,TRBJ2-2,-,TRBV10-3,TGTGCCATCAGAGCAATCGACTCGAGGACCGGGGAGCTGTTTTTT,CAIRAIDSRTGELFF
-,TRBJ1-6,-,TRBV6-2/TRBV6-3,TGTGCCAGCAGCGGGAAATATAATTCACCCCTCCACTTT,CASSGKYNSPLHF
many,TRBJ2-5,TRBD2,TRBV20-1,TGCAGTGCTAGCGGACTAGAGAGACAAGAGACCCAGTACTTC,CSASGLERQETQYF
-,TRBJ2-1,-,TRBV6-5,TGTGCCAGCAGTTACTCGCACGTAGTCAATGAGCAGTTCTTC,CASSYSHVVNEQFF
-,TRBJ1-5,TRBD1,TRBV28,TGTGCCAGCAGTCCCGACAGGGAGGAAAGCAATCAGCCCCAGCATTTT,CASSPDREESNQPQHF
few,TRBJ2-3,-,TRBV7-2,TGTGCCAGCAGCCCGGGGCCCAGCACAGATACGCAGTATTTT,CASSPGPSTDTQYF
many,TRBJ2-3,-,TRBV7-8,TGTGCCAGCAGCTGGGGCACAGATACGCAGTATTTT,CASSWGTDTQYF
few,TRBJ2-1,-,TRBV7-3,TGTGCCAGCAGCTGGGACCCGCACAATGAGCAGTTCTTC,CASSWDPHNEQFF
-,TRBJ2-1,-,TRBV6-1,TGTGCCAGCAGTGAATGGAATAGACAGGTCGATGAGCAGTTCTTC,CASSEWNRQVDEQFF
-,TRBJ2-7,-,TRBV7-6,TGTGCCAGCAGCCCAGACGGGGGCTACGAGCAGTACTTC,CASSPDGGYEQYF
-,TRBJ2-7,-,TRBV11-2,TGTGCCAGCACCCTACTTCCGACTCTCCTGGGCGAGCAGTACTTC,CASTLLPTLLGEQYF
-,TRBJ1-5,-,TRBV7-6,TGTGCCAGCAGCTTAGGAGGGTTGGTGAGCAATCAGCCCCAGCATTTT,CASSLGGLVSNQPQHF
few,TRBJ2-1,-,TRBV27,TGTGCCAGCAGTCCACTGTCAGGGAACCCCTACAATGAGCAGTTCTTC,CASSPLSGNPYNEQFF
few,TRBJ2-1,TRBD2,TRBV29-1,TGCAGCGTTGAAGACCCCCTAGCGGGGGCCTACAATGAGCAGTTCTTC,CSVEDPLAGAYNEQFF
-,TRBJ2-5,-,TRBV6-6,TGTGCCAGCAGTTACTCAACAGGGTTAGAAGAGACCCAGTACTTC,CASSYSTGLEETQYF
-,TRBJ2-3,-,TRBV29-1,TGCAGCGTTGTACCCGGACGCCTAGGCACAGATACGCAGTATTTT,CSVVPGRLGTDTQYF
few,TRBJ2-5,-,TRBV28,TGTGCCAGCAGTGCCCGGACCCACCAAGAGACCCAGTACTTC,CASSARTHQETQYF
few,TRBJ1-4,TRBD1,TRBV7-9,TGTGCCAGCAGCGATACAGGGGTTGGTGAAAAACTGTTTTTT,CASSDTGVGEKLFF
-,TRBJ2-1,-,TRBV28,TGTGCCAGCAGGCACACCTACAATGAGCAGTTCTTC,CASRHTYNEQFF
few,TRBJ2-1,TRBD1,TRBV7-9,TGTGCCAGCAGCTTAGGGGACAGGGGGATCGATGAGCAGTTCTTC,CASSLGDRGIDEQFF
-,TRBJ2-3,-,TRBV7-2,TGTGCCAGCAGCTTAGACAGCCTTAGCACAGATACGCAGTATTTT,CASSLDSLSTDTQYF
few,TRBJ2-3,-,TRBV7-2,TGTGCCAGCAGCTTAGTTCTTTCGAGGGGCCACAGCACAGATACGCAGTATTTT,CASSLVLSRGHSTDTQYF
few,TRBJ1-1,-,TRBV12-3/TRBV12-4,TGTGCCAGCAGTCTCGCACGGGGTACTGAAGCTTTCTTT,CASSLARGTEAFF
few,TRBJ2-2,-,TRBV28,TGTGCCAGCACGATCCCGAGCACCGGGGAGCTGTTTTTT,CASTIPSTGELFF
few,TRBJ2-1,-,TRBV12-5,TGTGCTAGTAGAGGGGGGGCGGAGTACAATGAGCAGTTCTTC,CASRGGAEYNEQFF
-,TRBJ2-3,-,TRBV20-1,TGCAGTGCTTCTCCTCAACGACCACCGACCAGCACAGATACGCAGTATTTT,CSASPQRPPTSTDTQYF
many,TRBJ2-1,-,TRBV7-2,TGTGCCAGCAGCTTACCGGGGTCCTACAATGAGCAGTTCTTC,CASSLPGSYNEQFF
few,TRBJ2-6,TRBD1,TRBV5-6,TGTGCCAGCAGCTTCTCTTGGGTGACAGGGAGAGAGTCTGGGGCCAACGTCCTGACTTTC,CASSFSWVTGRESGANVLTF
-,TRBJ2-1,-,TRBV9,TGTGCCAGCAGCCCAGGAATAGACAATGAGCAGTTCTTC,CASSPGIDNEQFF
few,TRBJ2-1,-,TRBV12-3/TRBV12-4,TGTGCCAGCAGTTTTCGACTAGCAGGGGGACTCAATGAGCAGTTCTTC,CASSFRLAGGLNEQFF
few,TRBJ2-1,-,TRBV29-1,TGCAGCGTTGTCGGGGTCCCTAGCTCCTACAATGAGCAGTTCTTC,CSVVGVPSSYNEQFF
-,TRBJ2-5,TRBD1,TRBV7-9,TGTGCCAGCAGCACAACCGGGACAGGTTCCCAAGAGACCCAGTACTTC,CASSTTGTGSQETQYF
few,TRBJ1-2,-,TRBV6-2/TRBV6-3,TGTGCCAGCAGTTACTCGAACAGCTATGGCTACACCTTC,CASSYSNSYGYTF
-,TRBJ2-2,-,TRBV4-3,TGCGCCAGCAGCCACTTGAACGGGGAGCTGTTTTTT,CASSHLNGELFF
-,TRBJ2-1,TRBD1,TRBV7-3,TGTGCCAGCAGATATACTCCCAGGGGGCGGAATGAGCAGTTCTTC,CASRYTPRGRNEQFF
many,TRBJ2-3,-,TRBV7-2,TGTGCCAGCAGCTTAGGTAAATTGAGAGACGGATACACAGATACGCAGTATTTT,CASSLGKLRDGYTDTQYF
-,TRBJ2-7,-,TRBV6-5,TGTGCCAGCAGTTACTCGGTCGGGGGTAGCGAGCAGTACTTC,CASSYSVGGSEQYF
few,TRBJ2-4,TRBD2,TRBV10-3,TGTGCCATCAGTGACGACGGGGGGGCCGCGGACATTCAGTACTTC,CAISDDGGAADIQYF
-,TRBJ2-1,-,TRBV20-1,TGCAGTGCCGCTCCACGAACGAGGAGCTCCTACAATGAGCAGTTCTTC,CSAAPRTRSSYNEQFF
-,TRBJ2-1,-,TRBV27,TGTGCCAGCAGTTTATCACGCAAAGCCTACAATGAGCAGTTCTTC,CASSLSRKAYNEQFF
-,TRBJ2-7,TRBD1,TRBV2,TGTGCCAGCACCGAATCCCAGGGGGCCTACGAGCAGTACTTC,CASTESQGAYEQYF
many,TRBJ2-7,TRBD2,TRBV7-8,TGTGCCAGCAGCCCCCGCGGACTAGCCACCTCCTACGAGCAGTACTTC,CASSPRGLATSYEQYF
many,TRBJ2-3,-,TRBV7-2,TGTGCCAGCAGCTTAGGATTCACCCTGACAGATACGCAGTATTTT,CASSLGFTLTDTQYF
-,TRBJ1-1,-,TRBV5-6,TGTGCCAGCAGCCAAGTCGGGACGAACACTGAAGCTTTCTTT,CASSQVGTNTEAFF
-,TRBJ1-1,-,TRBV4-1,TGCGCCAGCAGCCAATTCCCCGGGACAACGAACACTGAAGCTTTCTTT,CASSQFPGTTNTEAFF